This T cell receptor beta chain was profiled in a study of blood T cell repertoires in COVID-19. About the study: Collection of acute and convalescent COVID-19 samples took place in the United States, Italy and Spain. Nucleic acid was either cDNA or gDNA, and it came from T cells, B-cell-depleted T cells, or PBMCs.

The germline V and J ends were trimmed by 2 bases and 6 bases, with 14 bases remaining between them. This CDR3 region has 14 residues. CDR1 SGHVS and CDR2 FNYEAQ come from the germline V gene. In the source study's methods: Reference gene primers were amplified, and this amplification served to estimate nucleated cell counts. The method was immunoSEQ multiplex PCR; TCRdb's version includes in-frame clones alone and lacks a portion of them. The DNA was the basis for D and trimming; V, J and clone size are from that table. Altogether 200,000 to 250,000 clones are present, roughly 90% being singletons, with the ten largest covering under 2.5%.

Sequencing was done on a sample of peripheral blood. The clonotype was recovered from a woman aged 40 to 49 who had recovered from COVID-19. The chain has TRBV7-6 and TRBJ2-7; D may be TRBD2 (5 bases). CDR3 region: CASSLSGPGGEQYF. DNA of the CDR3: TGTGCCAGCAGCTTAAGTGGGCCCGGAGGCGAGCAGTACTTC.